This T cell receptor beta chain was captured in a study of blood T cells in healthy people across ages (dated by TCRdb to 2015 to 2017). Study-level background: In model experiments, template switching captured about one uniquely barcoded TCR beta cDNA molecule for every two T cells. The donors were split into four age groups: young (average about 15 years), middle-aged (about 40), aged (more than 60) and long-lived (roughly 80). For two donors (one aged 18 to 29 and one aged 80 or older), the study analyzed two additional independent replicas of 1 million unique cDNA reads from the same blood draw. To track age-related changes in TCR beta repertoire diversity, the study relied on deep sequencing normalized with unique cDNA molecular identifiers. General study outcomes and caveats: The long-lived group showed more naive CD4+ T cells, fewer expanded clones and increased TCR diversity than the aged group, suggesting age selection. Conclusive comparison of naive and antigen-experienced compartments was prevented by the profiling of bulk unsorted PBMCs. As age increased, observed TCR beta diversity per million T cells dropped in a roughly linear way, and a significant reduction was already evident by age 40. The CMV infection status of donors was not known, potentially confounding age-related changes in expanded clonotypes. Observed TCR beta diversity correlated strongly with the percentage of naive T cells measured by flow cytometry. Total diversity estimates from one million sequenced T cells were considered lower bounds and underestimates.

Systemically healthy Caucasian individuals from Russia, some 36 in total and aged about 6 to 90 years, were included as donors. Each donor gave about 10 milliliters of peripheral blood, drawn into EDTA-treated Vacutainer tubes. Ficoll-Paque density-gradient centrifugation was used to isolate PBMCs, with at least 6.5 million obtained per sample. Total RNA was extracted from PBMCs with Trizol reagent, with at least 5 micrograms obtained per sample. Naive CD45RAhigh/CD27high T cell percentages were measured by flow cytometry on a PBMC aliquot from every donor. CDR1 and CDR2 are drawn from the germline V gene: SGHRS, YFSETQ. The CDR3 sequence holds 15 residues, the cysteine and phenylalanine included. Here the CDR3 DNA is all that survives: 45 bases in frame from base 1. Trimming takes 3 bases off V and 5 bases off J; junction bases not matched to a gene: 7. This clonotype was seen once. Which antigen it targets is not known. No base-level quality is on record; no much larger clone is a single base apart.

The library was made by 5' RACE. Instrument on record: Illumina HiSeq 2500. The second PCR ran for about 6 to 11 cycles and used a J-beta primer mix along with a sample-barcoded 5' primer. Each TCR beta cDNA molecule received a unique molecular identifier from a template-switch 5' adaptor carrying 12 random nucleotides. Each sample yielded at least 3 million CDR3-containing paired-end reads. The Mint cDNA synthesis kit, primed by a TRBC-specific oligonucleotide, was used to synthesize first-strand cDNA from all RNA. Following uracil-DNA glycosylase treatment, all cDNA underwent a first 18-cycle PCR with the universal primers M1SS and BC2_uni_R. The authors' pipeline ran thus. Each sample was normalized by randomly selecting 1 million high-quality reads, each carrying a distinct molecular identifier. Reads with shared molecular identifiers were discarded instead of being binned into consensus sequences. CDR3 identification, clonotype clustering and error correction used MiTCR with a Q25 quality threshold and the strictest error-elimination algorithm. Lower-bound total TCR beta diversity was estimated with a nonparametric unseen species model using Euler transformation. TCRdb passed the public sequencing reads through fastp at Q25 and MiXCR, retaining productive beta sequences. Here each entry gathers all rows of one CDR3 protein and keeps the most common genes and DNA. What appears here as the V and J calls and clone size reflects TCRdb's work, not the paper's. The sample table holds approximately 780,000 distinct CDR3 sequences, of which roughly 25% were seen once. Together, the top ten hold 2.5% to 3.5% of the sample.

This sample was also put to use in a study of T cells of mothers and their children. The other study reports the following: Nine systemically healthy Caucasian individuals, comprising three mothers and their six children, were included as donors. cDNA synthesis used all of the extracted RNA, with approximately 1.6 ug of RNA in each 15 ul reaction. In the second PCR, sample barcodes and 2-4 random nucleotides were introduced via the M1S primer. Each mother yielded over 8 million TCR beta CDR3 reads and each child about 3 million reads. Thymic selection similarly shapes TCR recombination output in related and unrelated pairs, with minor effect from inherited differences. Normalized repertoire overlap was always slightly but never significantly higher in related than unrelated mother-child pairs. With a sensitivity of about 100 clones per million clonotypes, no persistent microchimeric T cell clones were detected. Deep NGS was used in the study to compare the TCR beta repertoires of mothers and children and to look for features that separate related mother-child pairs from unrelated individuals. Mothers averaged roughly 40 +/- 4 years of age and children averaged roughly 12 +/- 4 years. After adapter ligation was performed with NEBNext reagents, the libraries were sequenced on an Illumina HiSeq 2000 with 100+100 nt paired-end reads. To avoid cross-contamination, the mother libraries and the child libraries were prepared a month apart and sequenced in separate runs. Each donor had between roughly 450,000 and 2,100,000 distinct TCR beta clonotypes identified. Naive TCR beta clonotypes were estimated from low-frequency clonotypes matched to each donor's FACS-determined naive share, without sorting.

The sequence derives from a boy aged 5-17 years in good health. The sequence is built from TRBV5-1 and TRBJ2-3; 9 bases in the middle match TRBD2. The sequenced sample consisted of blood. The nucleotide sequence reads TGCGCCAGCAGCTCCGGGACTAGCATTGGAGATACGCAGTATTTT. The translation is CASSSGTSIGDTQYF.